This is a list of T cell receptor beta chains from one sample in a study of shared clonotypes between healthy human individuals. Some clones are missing from TCRdb's copy, which holds only in-frame ones; the method was immunoSEQ multiplex PCR. This sample yields roughly 2.1 million clones, of which 90% to 95% are seen a single time; 1.5% to 2% belongs to the top ten. The sequenced material came from naive CD8+ T cells from PBMCs. These receptors originate from a man aged 18 to 29 in good health. Some clones in this sample may be carry-over from other donors' samples. Each CDR3 is given with its conserved first and last residue.

V gene,CDR3 protein
TRBV7-6,CASSLDRTGGPDTQYF
TRBV5-8,CASSPRSRYGYTF
TRBV27,CASSLSSSGSTGELFF
TRBV6-5,CASSYLGDSGNTIYF
TRBV29-1,CSVLRGPTYEQYF
TRBV7-9,CASSLPSAYTDTQYF
TRBV27,CASSLSGPSYEQYF
TRBV7-9,CASSLLRSSYEQYF
TRBV19,CASSAGSMNTEAFF
TRBV7-2,CASSLLPGLAGDLNEQYF
TRBV11-2,CASSPRLGQTNYGYTF
TRBV4-3,CASSPYLAEAPHEQYF